These 19 T cell receptor beta chains share one sample of origin, sequenced in a study of cytomegalovirus exposure and HLA in healthy donors. In the PCR, 60 Vbeta and 13 Jbeta primers were used. Libraries were prepared by immunoSEQ multiplex PCR; TCRdb keeps only in-frame clonotypes and omits some of them. The sample holds about 160,000 clones, about three quarters seen once. The material sequenced was PBMCs. The receptors stem from a woman in her 30s in good health and CMV-seronegative.

The gene calls are TRBV15 and TRBJ2-5, with D perhaps TRBD2 (7 bases). Germline V gene data show CDR1 as LNHNV and CDR2 as YYDKDF (reference sequence). V was shortened by 5 bases and J by 4 bases, with 20 bases between the two germline ends. The CDR3 totals 16 residues. CDR3 amino acids: CATSFRGAGVAETQYF. CDR3 sequence (DNA): TGTGCCACCAGCTTCCGGGGGGCGGGGGTAGCAGAGACCCAGTACTTC.

J is TRBJ1-5 and V is TRBV6-5; a possible D gene is TRBD1 (5 bases). The CDR3 is 15 residues long. Germline lookup yields CDR1 MNHEY and CDR2 SVGAGI. Trimming removed 2 bases from V and 3 bases from J, with 11 bases in between. In DNA form, the CDR3 reads TGTGCCAGCAGTTACACCACAGGCCCCAATCAGCCCCAGCATTTT. Its protein is CASSYTTGPNQPQHF.

This chain uses TRBV9 with TRBJ2-3; D is ambiguous. Trimming pared 3 bases from V and 5 bases from J, leaving 16 bases between. CDR3 length: 15 residues. CDR1 and CDR2 from the germline V gene are SGDLS and YYNGEE. The chain's CDR3 is CASSASSPPRDTQYF. In DNA, the CDR3 is TGTGCCAGCAGCGCCTCGTCCCCTCCCCGAGATACGCAGTATTTT.

V gene TRBV9 combines with J gene TRBJ2-1; 12 nucleotides agree with TRBD2. Trimming removed 4 bases from V and 4 bases from J; junction bases left unmatched: 6. The CDR3 spans 16 residues. Germline CDR1 reads SGDLS; CDR2 reads YYNGEE. The CDR3 nucleotides read TGTGCCAGCAGCTTGGGGACTAGCGGGCCTTACAATGAGCAGTTCTTC. Amino acids: CASSLGTSGPYNEQFF.

In this sample, this clone turned up once. The V and J genes are TRBV10-3 and TRBJ2-5, with 9 bases matching TRBD1. V lost 6 bases and J lost 0; bases outside the gene matches: 2. The CDR3 consists of 14 residues. CDR1 ENHRY and CDR2 SYGVKD come from the germline V gene. The CDR3 nucleotides are TGTGCCATCAGCGGACAGGGGAACCAAGAGACCCAGTACTTC. It encodes CAISGQGNQETQYF.

The chain employs TRBV11-2 and TRBJ2-5, with 10 bases fitting TRBD1. The CDR3 covers 16 residues. Germline-derived CDR1 and CDR2 are SGHAT and FQNNGV. V gave up 5 bases and J gave up 4 bases; unmatched junction bases: 10. Written as DNA, the CDR3 is TGTGCCAGCAGCCCCTGGACAGGGGGAACCCTAGAGACCCAGTACTTC. Protein: CASSPWTGGTLETQYF.

This chain uses TRBV19 with TRBJ1-2, with D uncertain. There are 14 residues in the CDR3. The germline V and J ends were trimmed by 3 bases and 3 bases, with 11 bases remaining between them. Germline V gene data show CDR1 as LNHDA and CDR2 as SQIVND (reference sequence). CDR3: CASSIAGSDYGYTF. The CDR3 DNA sequence: TGTGCCAGTAGTATTGCGGGAAGCGACTATGGCTACACCTTC.

The V and J genes are TRBV5-4 and TRBJ2-7, with a possible D match to TRBD1 (6 bases). This CDR3 has 12 residues. Between the trimmed V and J ends, which lost 5 bases and 7 bases, there was a span of 13 bases. The germline CDR1 and CDR2 sequences are SGHNT and YYREEE (reference sequence). For the CDR3, the DNA is TGTGCCAGCAGTCCACAGGGTCGAGAGCAGTACTTC. It specifies CASSPQGREQYF.

This chain joins TRBV19 and TRBJ2-7; 7 bases line up with TRBD2. CDR1 is LNHDA, CDR2 SQIVND, per germline (reference sequence). Unmatched junction bases numbered 9, after V lost 4 bases and J lost 3 bases. There are 15 residues in the CDR3. The CDR3 here is CASSKGGEGLYEQYF. In DNA form, the CDR3 reads TGTGCCAGTAGTAAGGGCGGGGAGGGCCTCTACGAGCAGTACTTC.

The V and J genes are TRBV5-4 and TRBJ2-7; perhaps TRBD2 as D (6 bases). V was pared by 3 bases and J by 4 bases, with 17 bases between. Germline-derived CDR1 and CDR2 are SGHNT and YYREEE (reference sequence). The CDR3 is made up of 15 amino acids. The DNA of the CDR3 is TGTGCCAGCAGCTCTACGGGACTCAACGCTTACGAGCAGTACTTC. It specifies CASSSTGLNAYEQYF. Full variable domain (remainder filled in from reference TRBV5-4 and TRBJ2-7): ETGVTQSPTHLIKTRGQQVTLRCSSQSGHNTVSWYQQALGQGPQFIFQYYREEENGRGNFPPRFSGLQFPNYSSELNVNALELDDSALYLCASSSTGLNAYEQYFGPGTRLTVT.

The chain recombines TRBV28 with TRBJ1-5; TRBD1 matches 11 bases. Trimming at V came to 6 bases and at J to 6 bases, leaving 10 bases not matched to a gene. The CDR3 has 16 amino acids. Germline V CDR1 and CDR2: MDHEN, SYDVKM. The CDR3 coding sequence is TGTGCCAGCAGGAGAAGCGGACAGGGGGCACGTCAGCCCCAGCATTTT. Its protein product is CASRRSGQGARQPQHF.

The chain joins TRBV30 to TRBJ2-7; D remains unclear. The ends were cut back, 0 bases at V and 6 bases at J, with 9 bases in the middle. Germline V gene data show CDR1 as GTSNPN and CDR2 as SVGIG (reference sequence). CDR3 size: 12 residues. The CDR3 spells CAWSVPRSEQYF. The DNA of the CDR3 is TGTGCCTGGAGTGTACCCCGCAGCGAGCAGTACTTC.

V usage is TRBV7-2 and J usage is TRBJ1-1; D is uncertain. CDR1 and CDR2 (germline): SGHTA, FQGNSA. The V end was cut by 10 bases, the J end by 1 base, with 16 bases between. The CDR3 has 14 amino acids. The CDR3, as DNA: TGTGCCAACAGTCCCCCCCGGGAGAACACTGAAGCTTTCTTT. This encodes CANSPPRENTEAFF. The full variable domain, in which reference TRBV7-2 and TRBJ1-1 provide the parts outside the CDR3, is GAGVSQSPSNKVTEKGKDVELRCDPISGHTALYWYRQSLGQGLEFLIYFQGNSAPDKSGLPSDRFSAERTGGSVSTLTIQRTQQEDSAVYLCANSPPRENTEAFFGQGTRLTVV.

The chain uses TRBV7-9 and TRBJ2-2, with D possibly TRBD1 on 5 matching bases. This CDR3 is 16 amino acids long. Germline lookup yields CDR1 SEHNR and CDR2 FQNEAQ (reference sequence). V was shortened by 3 bases and J by 1 base, with 12 bases between the two germline ends. The CDR3 loop is CASSFQPTGNTGELFF. CDR3 bases: TGTGCCAGCAGCTTCCAACCTACAGGGAACACCGGGGAGCTGTTTTTT.

The genes are TRBV28 and TRBJ2-3; 7 bases align to TRBD1. The J segment lost 3 bases and the V segment lost 5 bases, leaving 14 bases of the junction unmatched. This CDR3 region has 17 residues. The germline V gene has CDR1 MDHEN and CDR2 SYDVKM. The CDR3 region has the DNA TGTGCCAGCAGTATCACTTTCCTGACAGGGCAAACAGATACGCAGTATTTT. It encodes CASSITFLTGQTDTQYF.

J is TRBJ1-5 and V is TRBV5-1, with 7 bases aligning to TRBD1. Germline V gene sequence: CDR1 SGHRS, CDR2 YFSETQ. The trim removed 0 bases at V and 6 bases at J, leaving 3 bases unmatched. This CDR3 region has 14 residues. This CDR3 reads CASSLEAGGQPQHF. CDR3 nucleotide sequence: TGCGCCAGCAGCTTGGAGGCAGGGGGTCAGCCCCAGCATTTT. Using reference TRBV5-1 and TRBJ1-5 for the parts outside the CDR3, the full variable domain is KAGVTQTPRYLIKTRGQQVTLSCSPISGHRSVSWYQQTPGQGLQFLFEYFSETQRNKGNFPGRFSGRQFSNSRSEMNVSTLELGDSALYLCASSLEAGGQPQHFGDGTRLSIL.

This clone occurred once. The rearrangement uses TRBV7-9 and TRBJ1-4, with a weak D call TRBD1 (6 bases). The V end was cut by 5 bases, the J end by 4 bases, with 11 bases between. In germline, CDR1 is SEHNR, CDR2 FQNEAQ (reference sequence). This CDR3 spans 14 amino acids. The CDR3 DNA reads as TGTGCCAGCAGCCGGGACATGGGTAATGAAAAACTGTTTTTT. Its protein product is CASSRDMGNEKLFF.

This sequence joins TRBV7-8 and TRBJ1-2; D is ambiguous. V lost 0 bases and J lost 3, with 17 bases in between. This CDR3 contains 17 residues. CDR1 is SGHVS, CDR2 FQNEAQ, per germline. Here the CDR3 reads CASSLAVAGEDYYGYTF. The CDR3 DNA reads TGTGCCAGCAGCTTAGCAGTCGCGGGAGAGGATTACTATGGCTACACCTTC.

V and J are TRBV13 and TRBJ2-3; 9 bases agree with TRBD2. The CDR3 is 16 residues long. Per germline, CDR1 PRHDT and CDR2 FYEKMQ (reference sequence). After removal of 2 bases from V and 4 bases from J, the junction contained 7 bases not matched to a gene. The CDR3: CASSLLSAGGADTQYF. The CDR3 coding sequence is TGTGCCAGCAGCTTACTTTCAGCGGGAGGAGCAGATACGCAGTATTTT.